This T cell receptor beta chain was observed in a study of blood T cells in healthy people across ages. Study-wide results and caveats: Naive CD4+ cells and diversity were both higher in long-lived donors than in aged donors.

This clonotype has a count of ten or more. The antigen remains undetermined. J lost 5 bases, V lost 1 base, and 7 bases had no gene match. The length of the CDR3 is 15 residues. CDR1 is DFQATT and CDR2 is SNEGSKA in the germline V gene (reference sequence). Primed by a sample-barcoded 5' primer and a J-beta primer mix, a second PCR proceeded for about 7 to 12 cycles. TCRdb fed the 5' RACE reads into MiXCR, producing one record per CDR3 protein. The sample gives about 1.7 million distinct CDR3 sequences, roughly 30% of which show up once; 6.5% to 8.5% is in the top ten. The chain employs TRBV20-1 and TRBJ2-1, with 8 positions matching TRBD2. The TCR comes from a woman aged 30 to 39 in good health. Sequenced: blood. As DNA, the CDR3 is TGCAGTGCTAGAGTCCCTAGCGGGCCTGACAATGAGCAGTTCTTC. It encodes CSARVPSGPDNEQFF.